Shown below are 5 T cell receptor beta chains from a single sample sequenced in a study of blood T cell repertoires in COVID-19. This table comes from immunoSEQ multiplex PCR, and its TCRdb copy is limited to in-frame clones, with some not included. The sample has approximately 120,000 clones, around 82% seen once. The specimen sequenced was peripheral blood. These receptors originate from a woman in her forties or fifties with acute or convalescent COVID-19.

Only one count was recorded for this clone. CDR3 loop: CASSKQGINYNSPLHF. The CDR3 DNA follows: TGTGCCAGCAGCAAACAGGGGATCAACTATAATTCACCCCTCCACTTT. This chain uses TRBV27 with TRBJ1-6; 7 bases align to TRBD1. Unmatched junction bases numbered 8, after V lost 6 bases and J lost 3 bases. Germline V gives CDR1 MNHEY, CDR2 SMNVEV (reference sequence). The CDR3 length is 16 residues.

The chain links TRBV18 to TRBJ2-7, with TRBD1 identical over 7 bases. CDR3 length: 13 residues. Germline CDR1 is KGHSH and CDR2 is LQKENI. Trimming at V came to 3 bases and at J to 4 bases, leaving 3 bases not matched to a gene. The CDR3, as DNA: TGTGCCAGCTCACCGGCCAGGGGGTACGAGCAGTACTTC. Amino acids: CASSPARGYEQYF.

This CDR3 reads CASSAGLAGITLYNEQFF. In DNA, the CDR3 is TGTGCCAGCAGCGCGGGACTAGCGGGGATTACTCTATACAATGAGCAGTTCTTC. V usage is TRBV5-4 and J usage is TRBJ2-1; 13 bases agree with TRBD2. The CDR3 sequence is 18 residues long. Trimming at V came to 4 bases and at J to 4 bases, leaving 11 bases not matched to a gene. Germline V gene data show CDR1 as SGHNT and CDR2 as YYREEE (reference sequence).

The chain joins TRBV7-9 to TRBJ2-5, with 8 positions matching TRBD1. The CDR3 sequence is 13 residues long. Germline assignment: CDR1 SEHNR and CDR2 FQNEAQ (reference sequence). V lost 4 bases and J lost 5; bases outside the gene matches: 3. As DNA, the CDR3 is TGTGCCAGCAGCTCCAGGGGGCTGGAGACCCAGTACTTC. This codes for CASSSRGLETQYF.

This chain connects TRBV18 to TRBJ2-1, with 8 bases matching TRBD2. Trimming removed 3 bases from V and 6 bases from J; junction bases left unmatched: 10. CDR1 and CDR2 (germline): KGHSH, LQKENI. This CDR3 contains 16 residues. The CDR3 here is CASSPSSGGASNEQFF. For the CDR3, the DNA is TGTGCCAGCTCACCTTCATCGGGGGGGGCCTCCAATGAGCAGTTCTTC.